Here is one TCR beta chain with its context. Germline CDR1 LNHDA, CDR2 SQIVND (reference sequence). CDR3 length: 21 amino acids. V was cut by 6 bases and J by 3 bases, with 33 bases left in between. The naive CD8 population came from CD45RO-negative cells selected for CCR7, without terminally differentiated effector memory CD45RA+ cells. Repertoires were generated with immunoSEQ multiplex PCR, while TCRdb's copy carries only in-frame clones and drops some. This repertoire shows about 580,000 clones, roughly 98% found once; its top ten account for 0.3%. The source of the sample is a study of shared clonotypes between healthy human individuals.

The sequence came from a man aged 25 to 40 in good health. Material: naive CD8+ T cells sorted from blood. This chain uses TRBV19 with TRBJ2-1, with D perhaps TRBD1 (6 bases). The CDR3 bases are TGTGCCAGTAGGGGGATGGGCCCGGGGCCCGACAGGTCTGACTACTACAATGAGCAGTTCTTC. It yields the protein CASRGMGPGPDRSDYYNEQFF.